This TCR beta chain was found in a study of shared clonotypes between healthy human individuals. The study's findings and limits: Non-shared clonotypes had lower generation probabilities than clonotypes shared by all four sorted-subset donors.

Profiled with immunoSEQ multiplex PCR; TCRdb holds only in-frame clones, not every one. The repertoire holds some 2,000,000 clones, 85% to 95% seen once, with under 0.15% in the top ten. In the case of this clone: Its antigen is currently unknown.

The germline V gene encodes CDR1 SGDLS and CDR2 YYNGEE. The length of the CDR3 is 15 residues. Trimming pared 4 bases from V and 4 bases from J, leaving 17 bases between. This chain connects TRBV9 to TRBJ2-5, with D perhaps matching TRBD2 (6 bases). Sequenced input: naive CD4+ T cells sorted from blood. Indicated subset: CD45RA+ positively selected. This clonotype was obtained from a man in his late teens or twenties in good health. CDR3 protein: CASSTGVQVPETQYF. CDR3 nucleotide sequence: TGTGCCAGCAGCACGGGGGTACAGGTCCCAGAGACCCAGTACTTC.